Sequencing of this TCR beta chain was carried out in a study of a mutant IDH1 vaccine in newly diagnosed glioma. On the study more broadly: It was radiotherapy, temozolomide, or both that patients received previously, with most receiving both.

The assay was immunoSEQ multiplex PCR, and TCRdb's table has in-frame clones only and misses some. The data contain tens of thousands of clones, over 75% of them singletons. Time point noted: week 47, end of study. With topical imiquimod, each dose of the vaccine consisted of 300 ug of mutant IDH1 20-mer peptide. Germline V gene sequence: CDR1 MNHNS, CDR2 SASEGT. V was clipped by 3 bases and J by 6 bases, with 6 bases between them. The CDR3 length is 12 residues. Points on this clone: Its antigen is undetermined.

The sample in question was PBMCs, obtained from a glioma patient whose treatment included an IDH1 peptide vaccine. The clonotype originates from a man in his forties with glioma. J is TRBJ2-1 and V is TRBV6-1; D is ambiguous. As DNA, the CDR3 is TGTGCCAGCAGTGAGGCCGGCAATGAGCAGTTCTTC. Translation gives CASSEAGNEQFF.